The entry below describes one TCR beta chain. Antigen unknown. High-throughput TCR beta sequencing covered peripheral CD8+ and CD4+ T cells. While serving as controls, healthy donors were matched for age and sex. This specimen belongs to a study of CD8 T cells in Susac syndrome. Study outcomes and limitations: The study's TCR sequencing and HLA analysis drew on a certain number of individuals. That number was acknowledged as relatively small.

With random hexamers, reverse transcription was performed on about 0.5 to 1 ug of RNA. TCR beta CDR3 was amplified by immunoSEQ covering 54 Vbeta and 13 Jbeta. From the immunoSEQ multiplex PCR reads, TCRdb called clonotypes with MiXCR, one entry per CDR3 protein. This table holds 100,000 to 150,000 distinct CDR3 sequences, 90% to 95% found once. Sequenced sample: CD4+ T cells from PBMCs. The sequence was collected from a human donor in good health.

The CDR3 loop is CASSLSGLAGRTDTQYF. In nucleotides, the CDR3 is TGTGCCAGCAGCTTAAGCGGACTGGCCGGGCGAACAGATACGCAGTATTTT. J is TRBJ2-3 and V is TRBV7-2, with TRBD2 as a possible D gene (5 bases). The CDR3 contains 17 residues. Trimming left V 2 bases short and J 3 bases short, with 18 bases between. Germline CDR1 is SGHTA and CDR2 is FQGNSA. Full variable domain (remainder filled in from reference TRBV7-2 and TRBJ2-3): GAGVSQSPSNKVTEKGKDVELRCDPISGHTALYWYRQSLGQGLEFLIYFQGNSAPDKSGLPSDRFSAERTGGSVSTLTIQRTQQEDSAVYLCASSLSGLAGRTDTQYFGPGTRLTVL.